This is a list of T cell receptor beta chains from one sample in a study of tumor and adjacent non-tumor tissue in lung cancer. TCRdb recomputed calls from the multiplex PCR reads with MiXCR, one row per CDR3 protein. The sample lists 110,000 or so distinct CDR3 sequences, roughly 74% occurring once. Source material: lung tumor tissue. The receptors derive from a woman between 55 and 75 years old with non-small cell lung cancer. CDR3s include the opening cysteine and the closing phenylalanine or tryptophan. D genes are given only for firm matches. A clone size is listed for some rows: how often the clone was seen (once, few, many), or a class if it is expanded.

abundance	j_gene	v_gene	d_gene	CDR3aa	CDR3nt
-	TRBJ1-4	TRBV28	-	CASSGQKAGEKLFF	TGTGCCAGCAGTGGACAGAAGGCGGGTGAAAAACTGTTTTTT
-	TRBJ1-5	TRBV28	-	CASSLFGQPLHF	TGTGCCAGCAGTTTGTTCGGACAGCCCCTGCATTTT
-	TRBJ1-2	TRBV29-1	TRBD1	CSTGQGGSNYVYTF	TGCAGCACCGGACAGGGAGGTTCGAACTATGTCTACACCTTC
-	TRBJ1-2	TRBV6-5	-	CASCYDRSYGYTF	TGTGCCAGCTGTTACGACAGATCCTATGGCTACACCTTC
-	TRBJ2-3	TRBV20-1	TRBD2	CCAISSGGNTHTQYF	TGCTGTGCTATTTCTAGCGGGGGAAACACACATACGCAGTATTTT
-	TRBJ1-3	TRBV20-1	-	CCALSLRAGGSTIYF	TGCTGTGCCCTCTCTCTCAGGGCGGGAGGAAGCACCATATATTTT
-	TRBJ1-2	TRBV11-2	TRBD1	CASSLYQGDGSYTF	TGTGCCAGCAGCTTATATCAGGGGGATGGAAGCTACACCTTC
few	TRBJ1-5	TRBV6-2/TRBV6-3	-	CISCGALPNQPQHF	TGTATCAGCTGTGGGGCCCTACCCAATCAGCCCCAGCATTTT
-	TRBJ2-7	TRBV6-5	TRBD1	CASAPDLDRGYEHCF	TGTGCCAGCGCACCTGACCTCGACAGGGGGTACGAGCACTGCTTC
-	TRBJ1-1	TRBV30	-	CAITGNPGEAFF	TGTGCCATCACAGGGAACCCCGGTGAAGCTTTCTTT
-	TRBJ1-5	TRBV12-3/TRBV12-4	-	CASRNGAVNSPRHF	TGTGCCAGCAGAAACGGGGCCGTTAATTCACCCCGGCATTTT
-	TRBJ2-5	TRBV7-3	TRBD2	CASSVAGGQETQYF	TGTGCCAGCTCCGTAGCGGGGGGGCAAGAGACCCAGTACTTC
-	TRBJ2-3	TRBV4-3	-	CTSIQDRLATWTDTQYF	TGCACCAGCATCCAAGATCGGCTAGCTACGTGGACAGATACGCAGTATTTT
-	TRBJ2-1	TRBV5-1	-	CASSLEMGVSEQFF	TGCGCCAGCAGCTTGGAGATGGGGGTCAGTGAGCAGTTCTTC
many	TRBJ1-5	TRBV6-2/TRBV6-3	-	CAIARTSRSNQPQHF	TGTGCCATCGCCAGGACAAGCCGAAGCAATCAGCCCCAGCATTTT
-	TRBJ2-1	TRBV11-2	TRBD2	CASSLVGGSTVGGEQFF	TGTGCCAGCAGCTTAGTAGGCGGGAGTACGGTTGGGGGTGAGCAGTTCTTC
-	TRBJ1-1	TRBV11-2	-	CSSSPRSESEAFF	TGTAGCAGCAGCCCCAGGTCCGAGTCTGAAGCTTTCTTT
-	TRBJ2-3	TRBV6-5	-	CASSPHTITDTQYF	TGTGCCAGCAGTCCCCATACTATCACAGATACGCAGTATTTT
once	TRBJ2-7	TRBV6-2/TRBV6-3	-	CASSPNRQGVEGQYF	TGTGCCAGCAGTCCGAACCGCCAGGGAGTGGAAGGGCAGTACTTC
-	TRBJ2-2	TRBV6-2/TRBV6-3	TRBD1	CASSYRNGTGNTGELLF	TGTGCCAGCAGTTATCGAAACGGGACAGGGAACACCGGGGAGCTGTTGTTT
-	TRBJ2-3	TRBV11-3	-	CAGSLNTDTQYF	TGTGCCGGCAGCTTAAACACAGATACGCAGTATTTC
-	TRBJ2-1	TRBV11-2	-	CASSRERGFLDNEQFF	TGTGCCAGCAGTCGGGAGAGGGGGTTCCTTGACAATGAGCAGTTCTTC
-	TRBJ2-2	TRBV20-1	-	CSSRATGRDTGKLFF	TGCAGTTCTAGAGCCACGGGGCGGGACACCGGGAAGCTGTTTTTT
-	TRBJ1-1	TRBV29-1	-	CSADSSKNIEAFF	TGCAGTGCGGACAGTTCCAAGAACATTGAAGCTTTCTTT